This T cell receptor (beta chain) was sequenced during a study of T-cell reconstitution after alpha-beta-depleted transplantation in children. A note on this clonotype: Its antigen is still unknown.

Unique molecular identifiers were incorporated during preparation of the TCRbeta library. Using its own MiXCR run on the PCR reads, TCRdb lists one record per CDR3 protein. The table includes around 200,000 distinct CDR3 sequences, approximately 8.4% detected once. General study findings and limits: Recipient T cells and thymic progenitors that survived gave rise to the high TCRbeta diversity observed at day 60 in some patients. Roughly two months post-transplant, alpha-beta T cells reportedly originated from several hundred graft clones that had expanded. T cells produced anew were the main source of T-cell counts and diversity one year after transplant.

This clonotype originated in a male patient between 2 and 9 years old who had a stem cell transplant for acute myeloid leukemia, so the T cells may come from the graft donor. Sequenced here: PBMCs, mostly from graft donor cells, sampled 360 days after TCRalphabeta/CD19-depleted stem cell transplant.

The CDR3 coding sequence is TGTGCCAGCAGCTTATTTACTAGCGGGGGACCCTTTCAAGAGACCCAGTACTTC. Translating it yields CASSLFTSGGPFQETQYF. The chain uses TRBV11-2 and TRBJ2-5, with 11 bases aligning to TRBD2. CDR1 is SGHAT, CDR2 FQNNGV, per germline. The CDR3 contains 18 residues. V lost 2 bases to trimming and J lost 2 bases; unmatched junction nucleotides: 10.